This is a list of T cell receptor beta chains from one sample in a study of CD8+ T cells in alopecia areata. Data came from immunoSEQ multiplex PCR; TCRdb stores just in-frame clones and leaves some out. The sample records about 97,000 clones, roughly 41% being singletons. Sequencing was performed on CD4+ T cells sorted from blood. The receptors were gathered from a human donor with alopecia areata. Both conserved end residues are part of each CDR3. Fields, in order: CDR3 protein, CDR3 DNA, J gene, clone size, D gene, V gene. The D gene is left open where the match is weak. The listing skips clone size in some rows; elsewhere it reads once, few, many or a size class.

CASRLEGYTGELFF,TGCGCCAGCAGACTGGAAGGGTATACCGGGGAGCTGTTTTTT,TRBJ2-2,-,-,TRBV5-1
CASSPNSGQIQETQYF,TGTGCCAGCAGCCCAAATAGCGGACAGATCCAAGAGACCCAGTACTTC,TRBJ2-5,-,-,TRBV7-2
CASSPRTARTDTQYF,TGCGCCAGCAGCCCCCGGACTGCCCGCACAGATACGCAGTATTTT,TRBJ2-3,-,-,TRBV5-1
CASSELKPSDEQYF,TGTGCCAGCAGTGAACTGAAGCCGAGCGACGAGCAGTACTTC,TRBJ2-7,-,-,TRBV2
CASSAGQDVYEQYF,TGTGCCAGCTCGGCTGGACAGGATGTCTACGAGCAGTACTTC,TRBJ2-7,few,TRBD1,TRBV18
CASSRVVQETQYF,TGCGCCAGCAGCAGGGTCGTCCAAGAGACCCAGTACTTC,TRBJ2-5,-,-,TRBV5-1
CASSQDTSRAEQFF,TGCGCCAGCAGCCAAGATACAAGTCGCGCTGAGCAGTTCTTC,TRBJ2-1,-,-,TRBV4-3
CAWSAKASNQPQHF,TGTGCCTGGAGTGCGAAAGCCAGCAATCAGCCCCAGCATTTT,TRBJ1-5,-,-,TRBV30
CASGLSLDTQYF,TGTGCCAGCGGATTATCCCTGGACACGCAGTATTTT,TRBJ2-3,-,-,TRBV6-5
CASSSQGTEDNEQFF,TGCGCCAGCAGCTCACAGGGGACCGAGGACAATGAGCAGTTCTTC,TRBJ2-1,-,TRBD1,TRBV5-1
CASSLSMSETQYF,TGTGCCAGCAGTTTGTCGATGTCGGAGACCCAGTACTTC,TRBJ2-5,-,-,TRBV2
CASSPQGQNTEAFF,TGTGCCAGCTCACCACAGGGGCAGAACACTGAAGCTTTCTTT,TRBJ1-1,-,-,TRBV18
CASSLAETQYF,TGTGCCAGCAGCTTAGCAGAGACCCAGTACTTC,TRBJ2-5,-,-,TRBV7-2
CSVRTEYLAKNIQYF,TGCAGCGTCCGGACGGAATACCTAGCCAAAAACATTCAGTACTTC,TRBJ2-4,-,-,TRBV29-1
CASSIEGGTYNEQFF,TGTGCCAGTAGTATTGAGGGAGGGACCTACAATGAGCAGTTCTTC,TRBJ2-1,few,TRBD2,TRBV19
CASSAGLLSIQYF,TGTGCCAGCAGCGCCGGCCTATTGAGCATTCAGTACTTC,TRBJ2-4,-,-,TRBV7-3
CASSEVLAVEQFF,TGTGCCAGCAGTGAAGTTTTGGCCGTTGAGCAGTTCTTC,TRBJ2-1,-,-,TRBV6-5
CASSSPTRGNYEQYF,TGTGCCAGCAGTTCCCCGACTAGGGGGAACTACGAGCAGTACTTC,TRBJ2-7,once,-,TRBV6-5
CASSLAGGNSPLHF,TGTGCCAGCAGCTTAGCTGGGGGTAATTCACCCCTCCACTTT,TRBJ1-6,-,-,TRBV7-6
CASSWIPRDRGNTGELFF,TGTGCCAGCAGTTGGATTCCTCGGGACAGGGGAAACACCGGGGAGCTGTTTTTT,TRBJ2-2,once,TRBD1,TRBV27
CASSQGEVRSGETQYF,TGTGCCAGCAGCCAAGGAGAGGTGCGGAGTGGCGAGACCCAGTACTTC,TRBJ2-5,-,-,TRBV4-1
CASRVSYEQYF,TGTGCCAGCAGAGTCAGCTACGAGCAGTACTTC,TRBJ2-7,few,-,TRBV28
CSVGRFQQETQYF,TGCAGCGTAGGACGGTTTCAACAAGAGACCCAGTACTTC,TRBJ2-5,-,-,TRBV29-1
CSVDSGIPTDTQYF,TGCAGCGTAGATAGCGGGATCCCCACAGATACGCAGTATTTT,TRBJ2-3,-,TRBD2,TRBV29-1
CASSFGGTDTQYF,TGTGCCAGCAGCTTTGGGGGGACAGATACGCAGTATTTT,TRBJ2-3,-,-,TRBV7-9
CASSRDSYGYTF,TGTGCCAGCAGTCGGGACAGCTATGGCTACACCTTC,TRBJ1-2,once,TRBD1,TRBV5-4
CSVAIARRPGELFF,TGCAGCGTTGCAATAGCGAGACGCCCCGGGGAGCTGTTTTTT,TRBJ2-2,-,-,TRBV29-1
CASSPLFRTAYNEQFF,TGTGCCAGCAGCCCATTATTTAGGACAGCCTACAATGAGCAGTTCTTC,TRBJ2-1,few,-,TRBV14
CAWSNRQGGNTIYF,TGTGCCTGGAGTAATCGACAGGGGGGAAACACCATATATTTT,TRBJ1-3,-,TRBD1,TRBV30
CASSRDSYYEQYF,TGTGCCAGCAGCCGTGACAGCTACTACGAGCAGTACTTC,TRBJ2-7,few,-,TRBV7-9
CASSRGWDTQYF,TGTGCCAGCAGTAGGGGATGGGATACGCAGTATTTT,TRBJ2-3,-,-,TRBV6-6
CASRPLAGVSADTQYF,TGCGCCAGCAGACCACTGGCGGGGGTTAGTGCAGATACGCAGTATTTT,TRBJ2-3,few,TRBD2,TRBV5-1
CAWSVRDEQFF,TGTGCCTGGAGTGTTCGGGATGAGCAGTTCTTC,TRBJ2-1,-,-,TRBV30
CAQDRGYDGYTF,TGTGCCCAGGACAGGGGGTATGATGGCTACACCTTC,TRBJ1-2,-,TRBD1,TRBV30
CASSQGRRNTEAFF,TGCGCCAGCAGCCAAGGGCGACGGAACACTGAAGCTTTCTTT,TRBJ1-1,-,-,TRBV4-1
CSVGGGAGTGELFF,TGCAGCGTGGGCGGGGGCGCGGGCACCGGGGAGCTGTTTTTT,TRBJ2-2,once,-,TRBV29-1
CASSLAGQGAIYGYTF,TGTGCCAGCAGCTTAGCGGGACAGGGGGCTATCTATGGCTACACCTTC,TRBJ1-2,-,TRBD1,TRBV7-2
CASSLVGRALGSYEQYF,TGTGCCAGCAGCTTAGTGGGGAGGGCCCTGGGGTCCTACGAGCAGTACTTC,TRBJ2-7,few,TRBD2,TRBV7-2
CAWRPGLQSTEAFF,TGTGCCTGGAGGCCGGGACTGCAGTCCACTGAAGCTTTCTTT,TRBJ1-1,once,-,TRBV30
CSVEDRWQGRTGELFF,TGCAGCGTTGAAGATCGGTGGCAGGGAAGGACCGGGGAGCTGTTTTTT,TRBJ2-2,-,-,TRBV29-1
CASSSSPTDTQYF,TGCGCCAGCAGCTCCTCTCCTACAGATACGCAGTATTTT,TRBJ2-3,-,-,TRBV5-1
CASSGYGTGPGEQYF,TGTGCCAGCAGTGGATACGGGACAGGGCCCGGCGAGCAGTACTTC,TRBJ2-7,once,TRBD1,TRBV25-1
CASSPTSATNYGYTF,TGTGCCAGCTCACCAACGTCGGCGACTAACTATGGCTACACCTTC,TRBJ1-2,few,-,TRBV18
CSVVRTGAYEQYF,TGCAGCGTTGTTCGGACAGGGGCCTACGAGCAGTACTTC,TRBJ2-7,few,TRBD1,TRBV29-1
CASRLPQVGPESPLHF,TGTGCCAGCAGGCTCCCCCAGGTGGGGCCGGAGTCACCCCTCCACTTT,TRBJ1-6,-,-,TRBV28
CASSQLRDQRQPQHF,TGTGCCAGCAGTCAACTGAGGGATCAGCGACAGCCCCAGCATTTT,TRBJ1-5,-,-,TRBV28
CAWQVGAVFEQYF,TGTGCCTGGCAGGTGGGGGCGGTCTTCGAGCAGTACTTC,TRBJ2-7,-,-,TRBV30
CASSEGLLAGEQETQYF,TGTGCCAGCAGTGAGGGTCTGCTAGCGGGGGAGCAAGAGACCCAGTACTTC,TRBJ2-5,-,TRBD2,TRBV25-1
CASSQEVTLGLAVNEQFF,TGTGCCAGCAGCCAAGAAGTAACCCTGGGGCTAGCGGTTAATGAGCAGTTCTTC,TRBJ2-1,-,TRBD2,TRBV4-2
CASSLRSGFGETQYF,TGTGCCAGCAGCTTACGGTCAGGGTTTGGGGAGACCCAGTACTTC,TRBJ2-5,once,-,TRBV7-2